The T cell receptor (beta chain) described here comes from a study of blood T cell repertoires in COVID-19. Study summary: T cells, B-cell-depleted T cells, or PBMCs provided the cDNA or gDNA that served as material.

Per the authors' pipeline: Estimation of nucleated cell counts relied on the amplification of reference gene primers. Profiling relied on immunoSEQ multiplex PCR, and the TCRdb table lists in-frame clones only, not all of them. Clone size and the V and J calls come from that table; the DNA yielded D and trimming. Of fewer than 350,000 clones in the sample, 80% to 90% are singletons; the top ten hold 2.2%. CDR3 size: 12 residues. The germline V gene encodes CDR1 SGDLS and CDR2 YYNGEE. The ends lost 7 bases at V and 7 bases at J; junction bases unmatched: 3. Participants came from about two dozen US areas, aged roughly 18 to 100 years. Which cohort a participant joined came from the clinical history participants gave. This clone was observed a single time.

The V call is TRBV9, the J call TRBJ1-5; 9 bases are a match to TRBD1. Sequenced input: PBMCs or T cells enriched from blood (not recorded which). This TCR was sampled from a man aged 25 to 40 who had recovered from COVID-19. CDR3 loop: CASGTGTQPQHF. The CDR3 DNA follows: TGTGCCAGCGGGACAGGGACGCAGCCCCAGCATTTT. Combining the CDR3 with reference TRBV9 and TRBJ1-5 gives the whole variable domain DSGVTQTPKHLITATGQRVTLRCSPRSGDLSVYWYQQSLDQGLQFLIQYYNGEERAKGNILERFSAQQFPDLHSELNLSSLELGDSALYFCASGTGTQPQHFGDGTRLSIL.